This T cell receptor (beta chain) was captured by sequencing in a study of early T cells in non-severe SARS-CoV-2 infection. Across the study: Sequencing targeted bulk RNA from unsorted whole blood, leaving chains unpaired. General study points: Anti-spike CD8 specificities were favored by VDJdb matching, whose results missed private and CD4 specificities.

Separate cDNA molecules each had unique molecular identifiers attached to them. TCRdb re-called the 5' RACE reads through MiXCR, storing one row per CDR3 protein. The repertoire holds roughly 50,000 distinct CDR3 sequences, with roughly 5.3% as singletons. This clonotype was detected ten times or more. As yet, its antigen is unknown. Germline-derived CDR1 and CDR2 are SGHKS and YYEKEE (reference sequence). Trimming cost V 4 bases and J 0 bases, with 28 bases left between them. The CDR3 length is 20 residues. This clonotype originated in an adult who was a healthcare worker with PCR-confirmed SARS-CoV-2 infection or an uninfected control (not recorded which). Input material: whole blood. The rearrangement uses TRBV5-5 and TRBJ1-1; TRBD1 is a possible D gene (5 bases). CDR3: CASSPRKESGRGEMNTEAFF. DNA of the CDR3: TGTGCCAGCAGCCCCCGGAAAGAGTCGGGGAGGGGAGAAATGAACACTGAAGCTTTCTTT. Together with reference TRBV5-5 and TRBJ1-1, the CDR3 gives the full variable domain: DAGVTQSPTHLIKTRGQQVTLRCSPISGHKSVSWYQQVLGQGPQFIFQYYEKEERGRGNFPDRFSARQFPNYSSELNVNALLLGDSALYLCASSPRKESGRGEMNTEAFFGQGTRLTVV.